This T cell receptor (beta chain) was sequenced in a study of T cells in Graves' hyperthyroidism and ophthalmopathy. Researchers took RNA transcripts and amplified the TCR beta CDR3 regions from them. HTBI primers drove first-round RT-PCR of the TCR CDR3. Each CDR3 protein is one row after TCRdb ran MiXCR on the multiplex PCR reads. Of a few hundred thousand distinct CDR3 sequences in the sample, about 15% were seen once. CDR1 and CDR2 (germline): SGHVS, FQNEAQ. The CDR3 is 16 amino acids. V dropped 5 bases and J dropped 3 bases, with 16 bases sitting between them. This TCR was recovered from a woman aged 18-30 years with Graves' ophthalmopathy. The sample consisted of blood. The chain is built from TRBV7-8 and TRBJ1-4; D call uncertain. CDR3 coding DNA: TGTGCCAGCAGCCAAACCCCCGCGGGAGCTAATGAAAAACTGTTTTTT. Protein: CASSQTPAGANEKLFF.